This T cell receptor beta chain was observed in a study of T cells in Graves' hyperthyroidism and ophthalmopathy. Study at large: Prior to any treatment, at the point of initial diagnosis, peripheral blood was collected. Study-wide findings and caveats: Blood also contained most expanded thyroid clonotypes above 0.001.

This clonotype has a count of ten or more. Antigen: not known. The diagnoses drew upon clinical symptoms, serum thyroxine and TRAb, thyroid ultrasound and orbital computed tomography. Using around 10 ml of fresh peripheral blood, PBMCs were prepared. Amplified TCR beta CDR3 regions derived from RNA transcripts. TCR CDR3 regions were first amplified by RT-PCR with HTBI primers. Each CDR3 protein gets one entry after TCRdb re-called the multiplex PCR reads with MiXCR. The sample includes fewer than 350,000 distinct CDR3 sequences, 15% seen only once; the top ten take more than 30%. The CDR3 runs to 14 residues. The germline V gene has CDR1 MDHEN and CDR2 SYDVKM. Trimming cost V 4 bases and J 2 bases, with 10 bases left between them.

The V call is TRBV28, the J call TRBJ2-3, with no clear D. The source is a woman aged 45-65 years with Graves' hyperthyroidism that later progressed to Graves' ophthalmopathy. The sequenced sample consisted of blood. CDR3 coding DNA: TGTGCCAGCAGTTACACCGTTTACACAGATACGCAGTATTTT. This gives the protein CASSYTVYTDTQYF.